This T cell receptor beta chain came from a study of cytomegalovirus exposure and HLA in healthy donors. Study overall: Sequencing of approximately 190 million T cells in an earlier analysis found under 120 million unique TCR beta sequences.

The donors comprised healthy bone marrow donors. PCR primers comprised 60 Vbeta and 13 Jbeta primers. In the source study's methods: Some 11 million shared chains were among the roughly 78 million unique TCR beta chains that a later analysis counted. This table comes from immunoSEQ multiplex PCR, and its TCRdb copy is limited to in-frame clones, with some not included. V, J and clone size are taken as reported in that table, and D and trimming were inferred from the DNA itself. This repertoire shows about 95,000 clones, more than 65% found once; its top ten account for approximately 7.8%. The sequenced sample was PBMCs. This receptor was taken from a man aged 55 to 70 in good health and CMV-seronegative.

CDR3 amino acids: CASSLRLAGGEYEQYF. In DNA form, the CDR3 reads TGTGCCAGCAGCTTAAGACTAGCGGGAGGAGAGTACGAGCAGTACTTC. This chain links TRBV11-2 with TRBJ2-7, with TRBD2 matching over 13 bases. The CDR3 is 16 residues long. Germline CDR1 reads SGHAT; CDR2 reads FQNNGV. Trimming at V came to 2 bases and at J to 4 bases, leaving 5 bases not matched to a gene.